This T cell receptor beta chain comes out of a study of cytomegalovirus exposure and HLA in healthy donors listed by TCRdb under 2017. About the investigation overall: According to an earlier analysis of a few hundred of the donors, about 190 million T cells yielded some 110 million unique TCR beta sequences and 276 Gb of sequence data. Roughly five DR-DQ haplotypes were treated as single units for association and clustering because of strong linkage in the cohort. Donor age, sex, ethnicity and CMV serostatus were compiled alongside the repertoire data. Along with the roughly 700-subject first cohort, a separate validation cohort of approximately 110 different subjects was used. Across approximately 400 genotyped donors of the cohort, an average of about 200,000 unique TCR beta nucleotide sequences per donor were sequenced, and about a sixth of those sequences were non-productive. In the later analysis, no new phenotypic data were used to find candidate immune exposures; instead, reliance was placed on TCR beta sequences and their occurrence across donors. The study profiled the T cell repertoires of 666 subjects by immunosequencing and related them to cytomegalovirus serostatus. A later genetic analysis took genome-wide SNP genotypes for about 55% of the roughly 700 donors and used that subset as a discovery cohort. Roughly 300 gigabases of sequencing data and 70 million to 100 million unique TCR sequences made up an early release that covered roughly 670 HLA-typed donors. The genetic ancestry cluster associated with self-reported Caucasian donors included roughly four fifths of the 398 genotyped donors. Every discovery cohort repertoire had been produced on one sequencing platform. To decide whether each TCR beta V gene segment behaved as functional or pseudogenic, an earlier analysis of over 500 of the donors relied on high-throughput TCR beta sequencing. HLA typing covered class I and class II loci at four-digit resolution. The study aimed to test whether signatures of past pathogen exposure could be identified by cataloging public T cell receptors. In a later analysis, previously published TCR beta repertoires from 666 donors were re-analyzed and high-resolution HLA genotyping was added so that TCR occurrence patterns could be studied. To predict cytomegalovirus infection status, the study combined high-throughput TCR immunosequencing, statistical association of individual TCRs with disease status, and machine learning. Typing coverage differed by locus: A, B, C, DRB1 and DQB1 were typed in about 620-630 donors, DQA1 in approximately 520, DPA1 in over 600, and DPB1 in 400 to 490.

What the authors observed across the whole study: Because counts were too low, about 18 rarely observed V segments, including chromosome 9 orphons, were excluded from the earlier analysis of around 640 of the donors. In a later genetic analysis, fewer N-insertions in productive TCRs were reported among donors in an Asian-associated ancestry cluster than the roughly 710-donor mean. The classifier was reported to diagnose cytomegalovirus status with high specificity and sensitivity in both the original cohort and the validation cohort. According to a later analysis, most CMV-associated TCR beta chains appeared to be HLA-restricted, and the HLA associations seemed to be driven largely by CMV exposure. Across donors, most TCR sequences were observed very rarely, whereas some public TCRs were present in many individuals. In a later analysis, the rate of TCR association differed among HLA loci, with DRB1 alleles having the most associated TCRs and HLA-C alleles having the fewest. Because some donors lacked HLA typing at each locus, the association tests relied only on the typed subset. The authors suggested that the approach could potentially be generalized to other disease states and immunological phenotypes. In a later analysis, several top co-occurrence clusters were reported to appear linked to parvovirus B19, influenza, CMV and Epstein-Barr virus. Because the 87-base-pair reads could not distinguish some IMGT-functional V segments, including TRBV6-2 and TRBV6-3, those segments were excluded. V-gene and J-gene trimming of TCR beta chains was associated with a missense DCLRE1C variant in a later genetic analysis, and the association was replicated in an independent cohort. In a later analysis, HLA-associated TCR beta chains showed more clonal expansion and lower generation probabilities than non-associated chains that were equally common. In a later analysis, over 15,000 TCR beta sequences were associated with specific HLA alleles at a false discovery rate of 0.05. Assigning TCR associations to individual alleles was difficult when HLA alleles, especially DR and DQ, strongly co-occurred. A cluster of highly shared sequence variants was judged likely to be a technical artifact of the sequencing pipeline. In an earlier analysis of roughly 560 of the donors, most TCR beta V segments were observed in productive rearrangements about 87% or about 30% of the time, broadly matching IMGT annotations. In vitro tests confirmed that a few of the cytomegalovirus-associated TCR beta chains recognize cytomegalovirus antigens. Linkage disequilibrium might explain the correlated functional status among segregating V segments, but an unknown experimental factor could not be ruled out. Roughly uniform sequencing depth across donors was assumed in presence/absence analyses, although this assumption may not hold. In the study, around 150 TCR beta chains were listed as associated with cytomegalovirus. For the cohort, immune exposure information was limited to CMV serostatus. The cohort was sequenced for TCR beta chains only, and without alpha or paired-chain data the features that could be detected were limited. A further reported finding was that TCR beta sequences accurately predicted the HLA-A and HLA-B alleles for most subjects in the first cohort.

In total, 630 or so healthy bone marrow donors made up the cohort. Cohort members were all nominally healthy when sampled, although unrecorded immune exposures were likely present. The donor was CMV seronegative and was included in the group of about 350 seronegative cohort members. A peripheral blood sample was provided by each donor, and peripheral blood mononuclear cells were used for TCR beta sequencing. Genomic DNA extraction from the blood cell samples was performed with the Qiagen DNeasy Blood Extraction Kit. Concerning this clone: The antigen this receptor binds is unknown. Base quality data are lacking; no much larger clone is found one base away.

The CDR3 covers 16 residues, taking in both the cysteine and the phenylalanine. The kept DNA is CDR3 alone, 48 bases in frame from the first base. V is trimmed back by 0 bases and J by 3 bases, and the junction contains 6 bases that no gene match accounts for. CDR1 SGHRS and CDR2 YFSETQ were looked up in the germline V gene. The library relied on the immunoSEQ multiplex PCR assay. The multiplex PCR relied on a mix of 60 forward primers for TCR Vbeta segments and 13 reverse primers for TCR Jbeta segments. Amplification of the CDR3 region of rearranged TCR beta genes was performed with a multiplex PCR assay on genomic DNA. The Illumina HiSeq System was used to sequence the amplified TCR beta libraries as 87-base-pair reads. Per the source publication's procedure: A later analysis counted about 80 million unique TCR beta chains across the approximately 700 repertoires, and roughly 11 million of these chains were shared by at least two donors. Raw reads were error-corrected and collapsed into unique sequences with a nearest-neighbor algorithm that merged closely related sequences to remove PCR and sequencing errors. To assign V, D and J gene segments, CDR3 sequences were aligned to IMGT reference sequences. For a sequence to be retained, a match of at least six nucleotides was required to both a V gene segment and a J gene segment. A rearrangement was called productive if the CDR3 had no stop codons and remained in frame with V and J, and every other rearrangement was called non-productive. CDR3 was defined according to IMGT convention as the region running from the second conserved V-encoded cysteine to the conserved J-encoded phenylalanine. In an earlier analysis of more than 550 of the donors, sequences lacking an unambiguous match to a single V gene segment were excluded. In an earlier analysis of approximately 610 of the donors, V segments were called functional above 56.7% productive rearrangements and were called segregating when the between-donor standard deviation exceeded 5%. To diagnose cytomegalovirus status from the catalog of TCR beta chain sequences, a statistical classification framework was built. A later analysis assigned V and J genes by comparing TCR nucleotide sequences with IMGT/GENE-DB human TR gene sequences. The TCRdist pipeline was used in a later analysis to assign CDR3 sequences and most-parsimonious VDJ recombination scenarios. In a later analysis, each TCR beta chain was defined by its CDR3 amino acid sequence together with its V-gene family, and reads lacking a unique V-gene family were excluded. A later analysis removed over 500 highly shared, low-generation-probability nucleotide sequences to deal with suspected cross-contamination and a sequencing artifact. In a later analysis, a clonal expansion index for each public chain was calculated from normalized within-repertoire ranks of inferred template counts. Generation probabilities in a later analysis came from a VDJ recombination model fitted to out-of-frame rearrangements, and those results were checked against IGoR. In a later analysis, TCR-TCR, TCR-HLA and TCR-CMV co-occurrence was scored with hypergeometric tests, and a repertoire-size bias correction was applied to TCR pairs. In a later analysis, false discovery rates were estimated by permuting HLA or CMV assignments 20 times. In a later analysis, co-occurring TCRs were grouped using DBSCAN, with TCRdist sequence similarity added in when clustering inside HLA-allele-positive subsets. Co-occurrence clustering excluded repertoires with fewer than 30,000 or more than 120,000 public chains, plus five with anomalous nucleotide sharing. TCRdb retrieved this table from immuneACCESS and kept in-frame rearrangements only. Not all clones are present; in checked studies, unresolved V genes account for under half, and no reason is known for the remainder. The DNA gave D and trimming, while V, J and clone size come from that table. Recorded for this sample are about 77,000 clones; around 82% of them occurred a single time. The top ten hold under 4% of the sample.

The source of this sequence is a man between 35 and 55 years old in good health and CMV-seronegative. The sequencing sample was made of PBMCs. The rearranged segments are TRBV5-1 and TRBJ2-1; TRBD1 matches 7 bases in the middle. The CDR3 has the sequence CASSLVLTGIYNEQFF. The nucleotide sequence reads as follows: TGCGCCAGCAGCTTGGTGCTGACAGGGATCTACAATGAGCAGTTCTTC.